Shown below are 28 T cell receptor beta chains from a single sample sequenced in a study of blood T cells in healthy people across ages. Then a second PCR, running about 7 to 11 cycles, was carried out with a sample-barcoded 5' primer and a J-beta primer mix. MiXCR, applied by TCRdb to the 5' RACE reads, yields one record per CDR3 protein. The repertoire holds fewer than 2,000,000 distinct CDR3 sequences, with about two fifths as singletons. Material: blood. The receptors here all came from a human donor in good health.

This clonotype was seen only a few times. The J gene is TRBJ1-2, the V gene TRBV7-2, with 10 bases matching TRBD1. The CDR3 is made up of 15 amino acids. With V trimmed by 5 bases and J by 7 bases, 10 bases remained unmatched. Per germline, CDR1 SGHTA and CDR2 FQGNSA. DNA of the CDR3: TGTGCCAGCAGCCGAGATGACAGGGGGCGCTCTGGCTACACCTTC. Translating it yields CASSRDDRGRSGYTF.

V is TRBV11-2 and J is TRBJ2-7; a possible D gene is TRBD1 (6 bases). The V end lost 2 bases, the J end lost 3 bases, and 23 bases lay between the germline ends. The CDR3 loop spans 18 amino acids. Looked up from germline, CDR1 is SGHAT and CDR2 is FQNNGV. The CDR3 DNA is TGTGCCAGCAGCTTATCCAGGGGTTCCGTCGTCGGGGACTACGAGCAGTACTTC. Translated, it gives CASSLSRGSVVGDYEQYF.

The chain recombines TRBV2 with TRBJ1-1; D gene unclear. With 1 base removed from V and 6 bases from J, the gap between germline ends came to 6 bases. CDR3 length equals 12 residues. CDR1 is SNHLY and CDR2 is FYNNEI in the germline V gene. CDR3 sequence reads: CASSEGPSEAFF. CDR3 DNA sequence: TGTGCCAGCAGTGAAGGGCCGTCTGAAGCTTTCTTT.

V gene TRBV7-2 combines with J gene TRBJ2-6, with 9 bases matching TRBD2. The V segment lost 3 bases and the J segment 0 bases; nucleotides outside the gene matches: 3. The V gene's germline CDR1 is SGHTA and CDR2 FQGNSA. The CDR3 is 17 amino acids. CDR3 nucleotide sequence: TGTGCCAGCAGCTTTAGCGGGGGTAGCTCTGGGGCCAACGTCCTGACTTTC. This codes for CASSFSGGSSGANVLTF.

A few counts support this clonotype. The chain links TRBV12-5 to TRBJ2-3, with 8 nucleotides matching TRBD2. Trimming at V came to 0 bases and at J to 6 bases, leaving 5 bases not matched to a gene. CDR1 is LGHNT, CDR2 FRNRAP, per germline. There are 15 residues in the CDR3. CDR3 coding DNA: TGTGCTAGTGGTTTGGTAACGGGGGGGACGGATACGCAGTATTTT. Protein: CASGLVTGGTDTQYF.

This clonotype was found a few times. The chain's CDR3 is CSVVDTEAFF. The CDR3 DNA reads TGCAGCGTTGTAGACACTGAAGCTTTCTTT. The rearrangement joins TRBV29-1 to TRBJ1-1; no clear D. The CDR3 is made up of 10 amino acids. Germline V gene data show CDR1 as SQVTM and CDR2 as ANQGSEA. Trimming removed 4 bases from V and 3 bases from J, with 3 bases in between.

This clonotype has only a few counts. The chain has TRBV6-6 and TRBJ1-1; a weak D match, TRBD1 (5 bases). The CDR3 sequence is 13 residues long. V was clipped by 5 bases and J by 5 bases, with 12 bases between them. CDR1 MNHNY and CDR2 SVGAGI come from the germline V gene (reference sequence). CDR3 sequence (DNA): TGTGCCAGCAGTCCCGGGACGAAGACTGAAGCTTTCTTT. This codes for CASSPGTKTEAFF.

This clonotype was found a few times. This chain uses TRBV19 with TRBJ2-1, with 7 positions matching TRBD1. The germline gives CDR1 LNHDA, CDR2 SQIVND (reference sequence). The CDR3 spans 14 residues. J was trimmed by 5 bases and V by 7 bases; bases with no gene match: 8. CDR3: CASTIRGGNNEQFF. CDR3 bases: TGTGCCAGTACCATCCGAGGGGGCAACAATGAGCAGTTCTTC.

This clonotype was observed a few times. This chain uses TRBV12-3 or TRBV12-4 with TRBJ1-5; perhaps TRBD1 as D (5 bases). Trimming cost V 6 bases and J 5 bases, with 14 bases left between them. The CDR3 is 14 residues long. The CDR3 coding sequence is TGTGCCAGCAGCAAGGGGTTGGAGGATCAGCCCCAGCATTTT. This translates into CASSKGLEDQPQHF.

V usage is TRBV20-1 and J usage is TRBJ2-4, with 8 positions matching TRBD2. The J call may be wrong; the DNA end is better matched by TRBJ2-7. CDR3 size: 13 residues. Germline V gene lookup returns CDR1 DFQATT and CDR2 SNEGSKA (reference sequence). The DNA for the CDR3 is TGCAGTGCTAGGGTAGCGGGAACGAACGAGCAGTACTTC. This gives the protein CSARVAGTNEQYF.

This clonotype has only a few counts. V usage is TRBV5-1 and J usage is TRBJ1-1; the D is unclear. V was clipped by 0 bases and J by 3 bases, with 9 bases between them. The germline gives CDR1 SGHRS, CDR2 YFSETQ. The CDR3 extends over 14 amino acids. The CDR3 spells CASSLGELDTEAFF. In DNA, the CDR3 is TGCGCCAGCAGCTTGGGTGAACTGGACACTGAAGCTTTCTTT.

The chain recombines TRBV7-2 with TRBJ2-1, with a possible D match to TRBD1 (6 bases). The germline V and J ends were trimmed by 0 bases and 10 bases, with 13 bases remaining between them. The CDR3 sequence is 14 residues long. Germline-derived CDR1 and CDR2 are SGHTA and FQGNSA. For the CDR3, the DNA is TGTGCCAGCAGCTTAGCGCTTTTGGGGGCCGAGCAGTTCTTC. Its protein is CASSLALLGAEQFF.

The chain recombines TRBV6-1 with TRBJ2-7, with no clear D. CDR1 and CDR2 (germline): MNHNS, SASEGT. The CDR3 covers 15 residues. V lost 5 bases and J 2 bases, leaving 16 bases between the germline ends. Written as DNA, the CDR3 is TGTGCCAGCAGTCAGACAAGGGCTGTACCCTACGAGCAGTACTTC. Amino acid sequence: CASSQTRAVPYEQYF.

This chain links TRBV20-1 with TRBJ2-6; D is possibly TRBD1 (6 bases). Trimming stripped 5 bases from V and 2 bases from J, with 10 bases between. The CDR3 contains 14 residues. CDR1 DFQATT and CDR2 SNEGSKA come from the germline V gene (reference sequence). The CDR3 DNA reads TGCAGTGCTCGAACAGGGACTGGGGCCAACGTCCTGACTTTC. Amino acids: CSARTGTGANVLTF.

The V call is TRBV2, the J call TRBJ2-3; D is perhaps TRBD2 (6 bases). The V gene lost 6 bases and the J gene lost 10 bases, with 17 bases spanning the gap. This CDR3 spans 13 amino acids. Germline V gene data show CDR1 as SNHLY and CDR2 as FYNNEI. The CDR3 here is CASRQFGGQAQYF. CDR3 nucleotides: TGTGCCAGCAGGCAGTTTGGAGGGCAGGCGCAGTATTTT.

The chain employs TRBV7-2 and TRBJ1-5, with unresolved D. The CDR3 consists of 14 residues. Trimming left V 1 base short and J 5 bases short, with 9 bases between. Germline values: CDR1 SGHTA, CDR2 FQGNSA. The CDR3 sequence is CASSLEAGYQPQHF. The CDR3 bases are TGTGCCAGCAGCTTAGAGGCAGGATATCAGCCCCAGCATTTT.

This clonotype was counted many times. The rearrangement joins TRBV7-8 to TRBJ1-2, with D possibly TRBD1 on 5 matching bases. CDR3 length: 15 amino acids. V was cut by 5 bases and J by 8 bases, with 21 bases left in between. Germline assignment: CDR1 SGHVS and CDR2 FQNEAQ. DNA for the CDR3: TGTGCCAGCAGCCCGGCGGGGCAGGGAGTGTACGGCTACACCTTC. Translating it yields CASSPAGQGVYGYTF. The full variable domain, its missing parts supplied by reference TRBV7-8 and TRBJ1-2, is GAGVSQSPRYKVAKRGQDVALRCDPISGHVSLFWYQQALGQGPEFLTYFQNEAQLDKSGLPSDRFFAERPEGSVSTLKIQRTQQEDSAVYLCASSPAGQGVYGYTFGSGTRLTVV.

This chain joins TRBV4-1 and TRBJ2-7; either TRBD1 or TRBD2 may fit D (6 bases each). Germline V lookup: CDR1 MGHRA, CDR2 YSYEKL. This CDR3 has 16 amino acids. Trimming removed 4 bases at V and 3 bases at J, with 19 bases between. CDR3 protein: CASSPLPSGAGYEQYF. CDR3 in DNA: TGCGCCAGCAGCCCTCTACCTTCGGGGGCAGGCTACGAGCAGTACTTC.

This sequence joins TRBV9 and TRBJ1-5, with D tentatively TRBD1 (6 bases). V dropped 0 bases and J dropped 6 bases, with 13 bases sitting between them. The germline gives CDR1 SGDLS, CDR2 YYNGEE. CDR3 length: 15 residues. The CDR3 nucleotides read TGTGCCAGCAGCGTAGGGGGGGCCAGAAGTCAGCCCCAGCATTTT. Its translation: CASSVGGARSQPQHF.

This clonotype was counted between two and nine times. The chain employs TRBV12-3 or TRBV12-4 and TRBJ2-7; no definite D call. This CDR3 contains 14 residues. Trimming cost V 4 bases and J 4 bases, with 14 bases left between them. The CDR3 region is CASSWLGIQYEQYF. The CDR3 DNA reads TGTGCCAGCAGTTGGCTGGGGATCCAGTACGAGCAGTACTTC.

The CDR3 DNA reads TGTGCCACCAGCTTAGACTCAGGGGGAAGTCAGCCCCAGCATTTT. As protein: CATSLDSGGSQPQHF. V gene TRBV15 combines with J gene TRBJ1-5; 7 nucleotides match TRBD1. CDR1 and CDR2 from the germline V gene are LNHNV and YYDKDF (reference sequence). Germline trimming cut 5 bases from V and 6 bases from J; bases unmatched to any gene: 10. The CDR3 consists of 15 residues.

This clonotype was detected many times. V is TRBV27 and J is TRBJ2-1; 9 nucleotides agree with TRBD2. This CDR3 has 16 amino acids. V dropped 7 bases and J dropped 6; count of bases not matched to a gene: 13. Germline V gives CDR1 MNHEY, CDR2 SMNVEV (reference sequence). The CDR3 DNA follows: TGTGCCAGCAAAATAGCGGGGGCGCTTGGATTCAATGAGCAGTTCTTC. Amino acid sequence: CASKIAGALGFNEQFF.

This sequence joins TRBV15 and TRBJ2-5; TRBD2 might be the D (6 bases). The germline V and J ends were trimmed by 1 base and 5 bases, with 11 bases remaining between them. This CDR3 spans 14 amino acids. In germline, CDR1 is LNHNV, CDR2 YYDKDF (reference sequence). The CDR3 reads CATSRGGVAETQYF. Here the CDR3 DNA reads TGTGCCACCAGCAGAGGCGGGGTAGCGGAGACCCAGTACTTC.

The J gene is TRBJ2-7, the V gene TRBV20-1; 8 bases match TRBD1. V lost 3 bases and J lost 7; bases outside the gene matches: 8. The length of the CDR3 is 13 residues. The germline V gene encodes CDR1 DFQATT and CDR2 SNEGSKA (reference sequence). The CDR3 spells CSARNQGAGEQYF. The CDR3, as DNA: TGCAGTGCTAGGAATCAGGGGGCCGGGGAGCAGTACTTC.

This clonotype was seen a handful of times. As DNA, the CDR3 is TGCGCCAGCAGCTTGGGCGGTGGCACTACGGAGCAGTACTTC. Translated: CASSLGGGTTEQYF. The genes are TRBV5-1 and TRBJ2-7; D gene ambiguous. Germline V gene lookup returns CDR1 SGHRS and CDR2 YFSETQ. This CDR3 has 14 amino acids. Trimming left V 0 bases short and J 7 bases short, with 14 bases between. Full variable domain (remainder filled in from reference TRBV5-1 and TRBJ2-7): KAGVTQTPRYLIKTRGQQVTLSCSPISGHRSVSWYQQTPGQGLQFLFEYFSETQRNKGNFPGRFSGRQFSNSRSEMNVSTLELGDSALYLCASSLGGGTTEQYFGPGTRLTVT.

This clonotype counts as medium-sized. This chain links TRBV9 with TRBJ2-1; 7 bases are a match to TRBD1. The germline V gene encodes CDR1 SGDLS and CDR2 YYNGEE. The ends lost 4 bases at V and 4 bases at J; junction bases unmatched: 8. The CDR3 has 15 residues. CDR3 loop: CASSPRDRSYNEQFF. Here the CDR3 DNA reads TGTGCCAGCAGCCCCCGGGACAGAAGTTACAATGAGCAGTTCTTC.

This clonotype was observed a few times. This chain uses TRBV7-3 with TRBJ1-2; no definite D call. Germline CDR1 is SGHTA and CDR2 is FQGTGA. The V and J ends lost 0 bases and 6 bases respectively, with 8 bases between them. CDR3 length equals 13 residues. CDR3 sequence reads: CASSLTSLDGYTF. The DNA of the CDR3 is TGTGCCAGCAGCTTAACTTCTCTAGATGGCTACACCTTC.

The chain recombines TRBV7-2 with TRBJ1-2; D ambiguous. This CDR3 has 15 amino acids. Germline CDR1 SGHTA, CDR2 FQGNSA. V was trimmed by 1 base and J by 1 base, leaving 10 bases between them. The CDR3 loop is CASSLGAGDNYGYTF. CDR3 nucleotides: TGTGCCAGCAGCTTAGGGGCGGGAGATAACTATGGCTACACCTTC.